This TCR beta chain was captured by sequencing in a study of spatial heterogeneity in lung cancer. There are many counts of this clonotype. J lost 8 bases, V lost 5 bases, and 5 bases had no gene match. This CDR3 is built from 12 residues. As for time point: sample taken at primary tumor resection. Without sorting, whole RNA was sequenced from tumor, nontumor lung or frozen PBMC. TCRdb recomputed calls from the 5' RACE reads with MiXCR, one row per CDR3 protein. This table holds about 23,000 distinct CDR3 sequences, approximately 4.8% found once. This rearrangement joins TRBV12-3 or TRBV12-4 to TRBJ2-5, with TRBD2 matching over 7 bases. Material: PBMCs, obtained at surgery. The source of this sequence is a male donor with early-stage non-small cell lung cancer. CDR3 region: CASSRDYLTQYF. The CDR3 DNA reads as TGTGCCAGCAGTCGGGACTACCTAACCCAGTACTTC.